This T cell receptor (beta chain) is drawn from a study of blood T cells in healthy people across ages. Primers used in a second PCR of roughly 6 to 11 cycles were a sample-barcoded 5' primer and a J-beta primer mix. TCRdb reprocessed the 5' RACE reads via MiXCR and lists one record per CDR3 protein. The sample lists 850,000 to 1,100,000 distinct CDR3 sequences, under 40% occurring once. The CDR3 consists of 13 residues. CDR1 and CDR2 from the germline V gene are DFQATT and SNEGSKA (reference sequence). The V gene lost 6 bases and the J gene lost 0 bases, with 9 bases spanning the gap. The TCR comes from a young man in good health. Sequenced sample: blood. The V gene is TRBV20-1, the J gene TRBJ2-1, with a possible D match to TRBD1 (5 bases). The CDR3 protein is CSALDSSYNEQFF. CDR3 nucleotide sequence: TGCAGTGCCCTAGACAGCTCCTACAATGAGCAGTTCTTC.